The next 10 T cell receptor beta chains were all read from a single sample in a study of siplizumab effects on memory and regulatory T cells. Profiled with immunoSEQ multiplex PCR; TCRdb holds only in-frame clones, not every one. Among some 73,000 clones listed, 93% were seen once. The specimen sequenced was CD8+ T cells sorted from blood. The receptor set was obtained from a human donor in good health.

The chain has TRBV9 and TRBJ1-2; 8 nucleotides agree with TRBD1. CDR1 is SGDLS and CDR2 is YYNGEE in the germline V gene. This CDR3 region has 17 residues. V shed 1 base and J 3 bases; nucleotides not matched to a gene: 11. The CDR3 bases are TGTGCCAGCAGCGTACCGCACGGACAGGGCGGTGACTATGGCTACACCTTC. It specifies CASSVPHGQGGDYGYTF.

The chain joins TRBV27 to TRBJ2-1; 8 bases are a match to TRBD2. J gave up 9 bases and V 8 bases, and 9 bases lay outside the gene matches. The CDR3 totals 13 residues. Germline CDR1 MNHEY, CDR2 SMNVEV (reference sequence). The CDR3 DNA follows: TGTGCCAGCCTGCCGGGGGGGAAAAGTGAGCAGTTCTTC. Its protein is CASLPGGKSEQFF.

The chain carries TRBV27 and TRBJ1-6; D possibly corresponds to TRBD1 (5 bases). Per germline, CDR1 MNHEY and CDR2 SMNVEV (reference sequence). V lost 2 bases and J 8 bases, leaving 7 bases between the germline ends. The CDR3 contains 13 residues. Here the CDR3 reads CASSLGADSPLHF. In nucleotides, the CDR3 is TGTGCCAGCAGTTTAGGGGCGGATTCACCCCTCCACTTT.

The gene calls are TRBV7-9 and TRBJ1-5; unclear D gene. Trimming left V 5 bases short and J 0 bases short, with 17 bases between. The germline gives CDR1 SEHNR, CDR2 FQNEAQ (reference sequence). The CDR3 extends over 17 amino acids. The CDR3 DNA reads TGTGCCAGCAGCGACGACCAGACAAACTATAGCAATCAGCCCCAGCATTTT. Its protein product is CASSDDQTNYSNQPQHF.

The chain is built from TRBV4-2 and TRBJ1-1; D uncertain. Germline CDR1 LGHNA, CDR2 YNFKEQ. This CDR3 comprises 13 residues. The V and J ends lost 4 bases and 5 bases respectively, with 11 bases between them. The CDR3 nucleotides are TGTGCCAGCAGCCCGGCGGGAGGGACTGAAGCTTTCTTT. Amino acids: CASSPAGGTEAFF.

This clone has a single count. The chain carries TRBV7-2 and TRBJ2-5; weak D call: TRBD2 (6 bases). CDR1 SGHTA and CDR2 FQGNSA come from the germline V gene. Trimming removed 3 bases from V and 1 base from J, with 12 bases in between. This CDR3 has 15 amino acids. The CDR3 DNA reads as TGTGCCAGCAGCTTCGTCCTCGGGGGCCAAGAGACCCAGTACTTC. It encodes CASSFVLGGQETQYF. Using reference TRBV7-2 and TRBJ2-5 for the parts outside the CDR3, the full variable domain is GAGVSQSPSNKVTEKGKDVELRCDPISGHTALYWYRQSLGQGLEFLIYFQGNSAPDKSGLPSDRFSAERTGGSVSTLTIQRTQQEDSAVYLCASSFVLGGQETQYFGPGTRLLVL.

V usage is TRBV7-9 and J usage is TRBJ1-2; D remains ambiguous. CDR3 length: 15 amino acids. Germline V CDR1 and CDR2: SEHNR, FQNEAQ (reference sequence). Trimming removed 2 bases at V and 0 bases at J, with 10 bases between. Written as DNA, the CDR3 is TGTGCCAGCAGCTTATCGGGTTCCCCTAACTATGGCTACACCTTC. Protein: CASSLSGSPNYGYTF.

The gene calls are TRBV6-5 and TRBJ2-7; D not resolved. V was pared by 8 bases and J by 3 bases, with 14 bases between. The CDR3 runs 13 residues. The germline V gene has CDR1 MNHEY and CDR2 SVGAGI. This chain's CDR3 is CASAMAADYEQYF. CDR3 DNA: TGTGCCAGCGCTATGGCGGCAGACTACGAGCAGTACTTC.

The J gene is TRBJ1-1, the V gene TRBV15, with 8 positions matching TRBD1. The CDR3 sequence is 15 residues long. V was clipped by 5 bases and J by 0 bases; unmatched bases: 5. The V gene's germline CDR1 is LNHNV and CDR2 YYDKDF (reference sequence). The CDR3 is CATSYRTGLNTEAFF. CDR3 DNA sequence: TGTGCCACCAGCTATCGGACAGGGTTGAACACTGAAGCTTTCTTT.

This chain links TRBV9 with TRBJ2-7, with D tentatively TRBD2 (6 bases). There are 11 residues in the CDR3. Trimming removed 7 bases from V and 1 base from J, with 6 bases in between. The germline V gene encodes CDR1 SGDLS and CDR2 YYNGEE. The CDR3 DNA follows: TGTGCCAGCGGGACTTCCTACGAGCAGTACTTC. Protein product: CASGTSYEQYF.